Listed here are 14 T cell receptor beta chains from one sample, sequenced in a study of T cell responses to AZD1222 COVID-19 vaccine. Profiled with immunoSEQ multiplex PCR; TCRdb holds only in-frame clones, not every one. The table shows over 100,000 clones, with 70% to 90% occurring only once. Sequences were derived from peripheral blood, sampled on day 0 of AZD1222 vaccination. These receptor sequences come from an adult in good health.

A note on this clone: Additional DNA sequences in this sample encode the identical CDR3. The chain employs TRBV6-5 and TRBJ1-2, with D perhaps TRBD1 (5 bases). The CDR3 is 13 residues long. The ends were cut back, 4 bases at V and 3 bases at J, with 9 bases in the middle. Per the germline V gene, CDR1 is MNHEY and CDR2 is SVGAGI. CDR3 residues: CASSSTGDYGYTF. The DNA for the CDR3 is TGTGCCAGCAGTTCCACAGGAGACTATGGCTACACCTTC.

This rearrangement joins TRBV18 to TRBJ1-5; TRBD1 matches at 7 bases. After removal of 6 bases from V and 7 bases from J, the junction contained 12 bases not matched to a gene. Germline loops: CDR1 KGHSH, CDR2 LQKENI. This CDR3 region has 15 residues. The CDR3 reads CASSPDRVDFQPQHF. Written as DNA, the CDR3 is TGTGCCAGCTCGCCCGACAGGGTAGATTTCCAGCCCCAGCATTTT.

The V gene is TRBV7-2, the J gene TRBJ2-1; TRBD2 is a possible D gene (7 bases). The CDR3 runs to 16 residues. Germline V gives CDR1 SGHTA, CDR2 FQGNSA. Deletions cut 5 bases from V and 0 bases from J, with 14 bases between. CDR3 coding DNA: TGTGCCAGCAGCGAAAGTGGGGGGGCCTCCTACAATGAGCAGTTCTTC. Protein: CASSESGGASYNEQFF.

The genes are TRBV7-9 and TRBJ1-1; possibly TRBD1 for D (6 bases). The CDR3 runs to 17 residues. V gave up 4 bases and J gave up 2 bases, with 20 bases separating them. The V gene's germline CDR1 is SEHNR and CDR2 FQNEAQ (reference sequence). CDR3 residues: CASSWTATEGENTEAFF. In DNA form, the CDR3 reads TGTGCCAGCAGCTGGACCGCGACCGAGGGGGAAAACACTGAAGCTTTCTTT.

In this sample, this clone turned up once. This sequence joins TRBV15 and TRBJ1-4, with D possibly matching TRBD1 (5 bases). The CDR3 runs 17 residues. Germline values: CDR1 LNHNV, CDR2 YYDKDF (reference sequence). The V end lost 3 bases, the J end lost 0 bases, and 14 bases lay between the germline ends. The CDR3 region has the DNA TGTGCCACCAGCAGTTGGGGGGGGGACGCAACTAATGAAAAACTGTTTTTT. It translates to CATSSWGGDATNEKLFF. Using reference TRBV15 and TRBJ1-4 for the parts outside the CDR3, the full variable domain is DAMVIQNPRYQVTQFGKPVTLSCSQTLNHNVMYWYQQKSSQAPKLLFHYYDKDFNNEADTPDNFQSRRPNTSFCFLDIRSPGLGDTAMYLCATSSWGGDATNEKLFFGSGTQLSVL.

The chain links TRBV7-3 to TRBJ2-5, with D possibly being TRBD1 (6 bases). The CDR3 consists of 16 residues. CDR1 SGHTA and CDR2 FQGTGA come from the germline V gene. The V gene lost 3 bases and the J gene lost 2 bases, with 16 bases spanning the gap. The CDR3, as DNA: TGTGCCAGCAGCTTTCTCCCCATGACAGGTCAAGAGACCCAGTACTTC. Amino acid sequence: CASSFLPMTGQETQYF.

V is TRBV5-4 and J is TRBJ2-7, with 11 positions matching TRBD1. The CDR3 is 17 amino acids. Trimming at V came to 4 bases and at J to 0 bases, leaving 9 bases not matched to a gene. The germline V gene encodes CDR1 SGHNT and CDR2 YYREEE (reference sequence). Here the CDR3 reads CASSIGTGGLSSYEQYF. CDR3 DNA sequence: TGTGCCAGCAGCATCGGGACAGGGGGTTTAAGCTCCTACGAGCAGTACTTC.

The genes are TRBV6-5 and TRBJ1-1; D may be TRBD1 (5 bases). This CDR3 has 15 amino acids. Germline CDR1 MNHEY, CDR2 SVGAGI. V lost 2 bases to trimming and J lost 5 bases, with 15 bases between them. This CDR3 is CASSYLRAGRTEAFF. As DNA, the CDR3 is TGTGCCAGCAGTTACCTCAGGGCTGGGAGGACTGAAGCTTTCTTT.

V usage is TRBV5-5 and J usage is TRBJ2-7, with a tentative D call TRBD2 (6 bases). The CDR3 runs to 14 residues. The V and J ends lost 4 bases and 3 bases respectively, with 14 bases between them. The V gene's germline CDR1 is SGHKS and CDR2 YYEKEE (reference sequence). CDR3 in DNA: TGTGCCAGCAGCAACGGGGGACCGATCTACGAGCAGTACTTC. Encoded protein: CASSNGGPIYEQYF.

The chain links TRBV7-9 to TRBJ1-2, with 9 bases lining up with TRBD1. Trimming at V came to 5 bases and at J to 4 bases, leaving 5 bases not matched to a gene. From germline, CDR1 is SEHNR and CDR2 FQNEAQ (reference sequence). The CDR3 runs 14 residues. The DNA for the CDR3 is TGTGCCAGCAGCCGGCGGGGACAGGGCTATGGCTACACCTTC. It specifies CASSRRGQGYGYTF.

The chain combines TRBV13 with TRBJ2-5, with TRBD2 matching 8 bases. After removal of 1 base from V and 5 bases from J, the junction contained 9 bases not matched to a gene. CDR1 and CDR2 from the germline V gene are PRHDT and FYEKMQ (reference sequence). This CDR3 has 16 residues. The CDR3 here is CASSLEIAGRGETQYF. For the CDR3, the DNA is TGTGCCAGCAGCTTAGAAATAGCGGGGAGAGGCGAGACCCAGTACTTC.

V usage is TRBV9 and J usage is TRBJ2-1; no reliable D call. CDR3 length: 17 amino acids. The V end lost 1 base, the J end lost 0 bases, and 14 bases lay between the germline ends. Per germline, CDR1 SGDLS and CDR2 YYNGEE. CDR3 in amino acids: CASSVLAFPSSYNEQFF. CDR3 nucleotides: TGTGCCAGCAGCGTATTGGCCTTCCCGAGCTCCTACAATGAGCAGTTCTTC.

The rearrangement joins TRBV30 to TRBJ2-5; TRBD1 aligns across 8 bases. This CDR3 contains 12 residues. Germline-derived CDR1 and CDR2 are GTSNPN and SVGIG (reference sequence). The V gene end was trimmed by 3 bases and the J gene end by 8 bases; junction bases not matched to a gene: 5. CDR3 bases: TGTGCCTGGAGCAACGACAGGGGCACCCAGTACTTC. Its translation is CAWSNDRGTQYF. Based on the CDR3 plus reference TRBV30 and TRBJ2-5, the full variable domain is SQTIHQWPATLVQPVGSPLSLECTVEGTSNPNLYWYRQAAGRGLQLLFYSVGIGQISSEVPQNLSASRPQDRQFILSSKKLLLSDSGFYLCAWSNDRGTQYFGPGTRLLVL.

This chain links TRBV7-9 with TRBJ1-4, with D possibly being TRBD1 (5 bases). The CDR3 extends over 11 amino acids. The V gene's germline CDR1 is SEHNR and CDR2 FQNEAQ (reference sequence). V lost 7 bases to trimming and J lost 8 bases, with 8 bases between them. The CDR3 nucleotides read TGTGCCAGCAAAGGGGACGAAAAACTGTTTTTT. This codes for CASKGDEKLFF.